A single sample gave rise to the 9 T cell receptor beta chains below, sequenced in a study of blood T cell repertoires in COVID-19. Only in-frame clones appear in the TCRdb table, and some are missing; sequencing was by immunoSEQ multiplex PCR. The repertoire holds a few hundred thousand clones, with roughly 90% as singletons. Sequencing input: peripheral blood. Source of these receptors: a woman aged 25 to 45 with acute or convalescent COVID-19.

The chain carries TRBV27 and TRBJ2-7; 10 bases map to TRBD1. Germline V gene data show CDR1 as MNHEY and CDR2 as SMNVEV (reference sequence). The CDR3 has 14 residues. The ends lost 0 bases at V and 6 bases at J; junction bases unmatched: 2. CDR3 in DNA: TGTGCCAGCAGTTTATCCGACAGGGGGCCCGAGCAGTACTTC. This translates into CASSLSDRGPEQYF.

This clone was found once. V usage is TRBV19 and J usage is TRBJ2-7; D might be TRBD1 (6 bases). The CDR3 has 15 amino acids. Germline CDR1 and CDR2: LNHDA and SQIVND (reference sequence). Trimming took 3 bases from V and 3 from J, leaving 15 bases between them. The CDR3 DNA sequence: TGTGCCAGTAGTATGTTGGGGAGACAGGACTACGAGCAGTACTTC. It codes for CASSMLGRQDYEQYF.

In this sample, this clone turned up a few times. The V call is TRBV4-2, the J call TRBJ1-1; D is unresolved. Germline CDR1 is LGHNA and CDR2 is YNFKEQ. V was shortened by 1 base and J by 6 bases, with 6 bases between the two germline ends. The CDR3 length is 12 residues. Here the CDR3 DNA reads TGTGCCAGCAGCCAAGGGAGCCCTGAAGCTTTCTTT. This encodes CASSQGSPEAFF.

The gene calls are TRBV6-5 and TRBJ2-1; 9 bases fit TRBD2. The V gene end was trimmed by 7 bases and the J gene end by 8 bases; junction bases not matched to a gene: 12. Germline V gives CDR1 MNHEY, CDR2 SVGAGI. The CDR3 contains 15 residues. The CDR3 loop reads CASKLLREGRDEQFF. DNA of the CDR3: TGTGCCAGCAAACTGTTGCGGGAGGGCCGGGATGAGCAGTTCTTC.

DNA of the CDR3: TGCGCCAGCAGCCAAGGGACAACTAACTATGGCTACACCTTC. This encodes CASSQGTTNYGYTF. V gene TRBV4-1 combines with J gene TRBJ1-2; D is possibly TRBD1 (5 bases). CDR1 is MGHRA, CDR2 YSYEKL, per germline. The germline V and J ends were trimmed by 1 base and 0 bases, with 6 bases remaining between them. This CDR3 contains 14 residues.

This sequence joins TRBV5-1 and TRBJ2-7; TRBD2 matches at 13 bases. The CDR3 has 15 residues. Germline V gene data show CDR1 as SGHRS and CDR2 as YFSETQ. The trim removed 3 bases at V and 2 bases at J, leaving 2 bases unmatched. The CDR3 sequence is CASSWGTSGTYEQYF. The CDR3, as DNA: TGCGCCAGCAGCTGGGGGACTAGCGGGACCTACGAGCAGTACTTC.

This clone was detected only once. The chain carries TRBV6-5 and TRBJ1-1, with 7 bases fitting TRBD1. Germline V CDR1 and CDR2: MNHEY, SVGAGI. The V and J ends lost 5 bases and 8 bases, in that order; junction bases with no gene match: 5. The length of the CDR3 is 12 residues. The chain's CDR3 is CASSPTGQEAFF. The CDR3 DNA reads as TGTGCCAGCAGTCCTACGGGACAGGAAGCTTTCTTT.

CDR3 sequence: CATSDNRAETPHNEQFF. DNA of the CDR3: TGTGCCACCAGTGATAACAGGGCCGAAACCCCACACAATGAGCAGTTCTTC. This sequence joins TRBV24-1 and TRBJ2-1; a weak D match, TRBD1 (6 bases). V gave up 3 bases and J gave up 5 bases, with 19 bases separating them. The CDR3 is made up of 17 amino acids. Germline loops: CDR1 KGHDR, CDR2 SFDVKD.

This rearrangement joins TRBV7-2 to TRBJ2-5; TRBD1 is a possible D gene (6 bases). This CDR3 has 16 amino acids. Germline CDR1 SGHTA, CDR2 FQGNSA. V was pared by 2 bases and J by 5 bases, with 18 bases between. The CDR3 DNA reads TGTGCCAGCAGCTTAAGTAGTGGCGCAGGGGAGGAGACCCAGTACTTC. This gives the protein CASSLSSGAGEETQYF.